A selection of T cell receptor beta chains follows, all from one sample in a study of technical replicates of blood from a handful of donors. The assay was immunoSEQ multiplex PCR, and TCRdb's table has in-frame clones only and misses some. The data contain some 70,000 clones, around 97% of them singletons. Sequences were obtained from T cells isolated from PBMCs. These receptors originate from a human donor in good health. CDR3s include the opening cysteine and the closing phenylalanine or tryptophan. Fields, in order: CDR3 length, J gene, clone size, V gene, D gene, CDR3 protein, CDR3 DNA. D genes are given only for firm matches. Size is stated for part of the rows, as once, few or many counts, or as a class when the clone is expanded.

>12|TRBJ1-2|.|TRBV5-6|TRBD1
CASSLQGYGYTF
TGTGCCAGCAGCTTACAGGGGTACGGCTACACCTTC
>15|TRBJ2-7|.|TRBV4-2|TRBD2
CASSQAAGVEYEQYF
TGTGCCAGCAGCCAAGCAGCGGGAGTAGAGTACGAGCAGTACTTC
>15|TRBJ2-1|once|TRBV5-6|.
CASSLAWASYNEQFF
TGTGCCAGCAGCTTGGCGTGGGCTTCCTACAATGAGCAGTTCTTC
>14|TRBJ1-2|.|TRBV2|.
CASRVDSSNYGYTF
TGTGCCAGCAGAGTGGACAGTTCTAACTATGGCTACACCTTC
>15|TRBJ2-2|.|TRBV5-1|.
CASTEIRGRGGELFF
TGCGCCAGCACCGAAATCCGGGGTCGTGGCGGGGAGCTGTTTTTT
>13|TRBJ1-2|.|TRBV6-1|TRBD1
CASSEHRGSGYTF
TGTGCCAGCAGTGAACACAGGGGAAGCGGCTACACCTTC
>16|TRBJ2-4|.|TRBV7-8|TRBD2
CASSLTSGSFRNIQYF
TGTGCCAGCAGCCTGACTAGCGGGAGTTTCAGGAACATTCAGTACTTC
>17|TRBJ1-3|.|TRBV11-2|.
CASSSFYKDTSGNTIYF
TGTGCCAGCAGCAGCTTTTATAAGGACACTTCTGGAAACACCATATATTTT
>11|TRBJ1-1|.|TRBV2|.
CASSEYIEAFF
TGTGCCAGCAGTGAATACATTGAAGCTTTCTTT
>14|TRBJ1-1|.|TRBV7-2|.
CASSLGGKNTEAFF
TGTGCCAGCAGCTTAGGGGGCAAGAACACTGAAGCTTTCTTT
>11|TRBJ2-7|once|TRBV7-9|.
CASTNGYEQYF
TGTGCCAGCACCAACGGGTACGAGCAGTACTTC
>18|TRBJ2-7|once|TRBV19|TRBD1
CASNRGWGQGFSDYEQYF
TGTGCCAGTAATAGGGGGTGGGGACAGGGGTTTTCGGACTACGAGCAGTACTTC
>14|TRBJ1-2|once|TRBV10-2|TRBD1
CASSLQQGQGGYTF
TGCGCCAGCAGTTTGCAACAGGGGCAAGGTGGCTACACCTTC
>15|TRBJ1-5|.|TRBV19|.
CASSSPPAGNQPQHF
TGTGCCAGTAGTAGTCCCCCCGCGGGTAATCAGCCCCAGCATTTT
>14|TRBJ2-7|.|TRBV12-5|.
CASGFKPGQHEQYF
TGTGCTAGTGGTTTTAAACCGGGACAACACGAGCAGTACTTC
>11|TRBJ2-7|.|TRBV5-1|.
CASSGSYEQYF
TGCGCCAGCAGTGGCAGTTACGAGCAGTACTTC
>16|TRBJ1-2|.|TRBV7-9|TRBD1
CASSPRAGTGGNGYTF
TGTGCCAGCAGCCCGAGGGCGGGGACAGGGGGTAATGGCTACACCTTC
>13|TRBJ2-7|.|TRBV18|.
CASSPGRIYEQYF
TGTGCCAGCTCACCAGGGAGGATCTACGAGCAGTACTTC
>15|TRBJ1-6|.|TRBV27|.
CASTTLSSHNSPLHF
TGTGCCAGCACCACATTGAGTAGCCATAATTCACCCCTCCACTTT
>14|TRBJ2-2|.|TRBV19|.
CASSIRVEDGELFF
TGTGCCAGTAGTATCCGGGTAGAAGACGGGGAGCTGTTTTTT
>15|TRBJ2-7|.|TRBV28|.
CASTLTPHSSYEQYF
TGTGCCAGCACTCTAACCCCTCACAGCTCCTACGAGCAGTACTTC
>15|TRBJ1-2|.|TRBV6-1|.
CASSAKIWGDYGYTF
TGTGCCAGCAGTGCGAAAATATGGGGAGACTATGGCTACACCTTC
>15|TRBJ2-2|.|TRBV6-1|TRBD2
CASSVTAGVTGELFF
TGTGCCAGCAGTGTGACAGCGGGAGTCACCGGGGAGCTGTTTTTT
>15|TRBJ1-2|.|TRBV28|.
CASRRRGALDYGYTF
TGTGCCAGCCGGCGCCGGGGGGCGCTTGACTATGGCTACACCTTC
>16|TRBJ1-5|.|TRBV27|TRBD1
CASSWAGGWENQPQHF
TGTGCCAGCAGTTGGGCAGGGGGCTGGGAGAATCAGCCCCAGCATTTT
>14|TRBJ2-3|.|TRBV11-3|.
CASSYFGIADTQYF
TGTGCCAGCAGTTACTTCGGGATCGCAGATACGCAGTATTTT
>13|TRBJ1-1|.|TRBV30|TRBD1
CAWSLTGRTEAFF
TGTGCCTGGAGTTTGACAGGGAGGACTGAAGCTTTCTTT
>16|TRBJ2-7|.|TRBV5-1|TRBD1
CASSLDGWDSHDEQYF
TGCGCCAGCAGCTTGGATGGTTGGGACAGCCACGACGAGCAGTACTTC
>14|TRBJ1-5|once|TRBV12-5|TRBD1
CASGLGQGYQPQHF
TGTGCTAGTGGTTTAGGACAGGGATATCAGCCCCAGCATTTT
>10|TRBJ2-1|.|TRBV29-1|.
CSGLAYEQFF
TGCAGCGGGCTAGCTTACGAGCAGTTCTTC
>12|TRBJ1-1|.|TRBV28|TRBD1
CASSRQGPEAFF
TGTGCCAGCAGTAGACAGGGCCCTGAAGCTTTCTTT
>16|TRBJ1-4|.|TRBV6-5|.
CASSYALGRSNEKLFF
TGTGCCAGCAGTTACGCCTTGGGCCGTAGTAATGAAAAACTGTTTTTT
>12|TRBJ1-5|.|TRBV30|.
CAWSDQTGPQHF
TGTGCCTGGAGTGATCAGACGGGGCCCCAGCATTTT
>16|TRBJ2-3|.|TRBV9|TRBD2
CASSVVAGDITDTQYF
TGTGCCAGCAGCGTAGTAGCGGGAGATATCACAGATACGCAGTATTTT
>17|TRBJ2-3|.|TRBV9|TRBD2
CASSVGGGRALTDTQYF
TGTGCCAGCAGCGTAGGAGGCGGGAGGGCATTGACAGATACGCAGTATTTT
>15|TRBJ2-2|.|TRBV15|TRBD1
CATSRGDRESGELFF
TGTGCCACCAGCAGAGGGGACAGGGAATCCGGGGAGCTGTTTTTT
>16|TRBJ2-7|.|TRBV6-1|TRBD2
CASSEAGLAGAYEQYF
TGTGCCAGCAGTGAAGCGGGACTAGCGGGAGCTTACGAGCAGTACTTC
>15|TRBJ1-5|.|TRBV7-9|TRBD1
CASSLGTGPDQPQHF
TGTGCCAGCAGCTTAGGGACAGGGCCCGATCAGCCCCAGCATTTT
>14|TRBJ1-3|.|TRBV9|.
CASSPTSTGNTIYF
TGTGCCAGCAGCCCCACAAGTACCGGAAACACCATATATTTT
>16|TRBJ2-3|.|TRBV7-2|.
CASSSRLGLGADTQYF
TGTGCCAGCAGCTCCAGACTAGGGCTGGGTGCAGATACGCAGTATTTT